Listed below are T cell receptor beta chains from one sample, sequenced in a study of blood T cell repertoires in COVID-19. Assay: immunoSEQ multiplex PCR; the TCRdb copy retains only in-frame clones and omits some. The data contain roughly 190,000 clones, roughly three quarters of them seen just once; the ten biggest clones take up approximately 8.6%. Source material: peripheral blood. The receptors here all came from a woman in her 50s with active or convalescent COVID-19. Both conserved end residues are part of each CDR3. D genes are given only for firm matches. Clone size appears in some rows only: once, few, many, or a class for an expanded clone.

cdr3_aa cdr3_nt d_call clone_size j_call v_call
CASSRGQGQSLYGYTF TGTGCCAGCAGCCGTGGGCAGGGGCAGAGTCTCTATGGCTACACCTTC . . TRBJ1-2 TRBV7-2
CASSYPRDNSPLHF TGTGCCAGCAGTTACCCCAGGGATAATTCACCCCTCCACTTT . few TRBJ1-6 TRBV6-6
CASSPSRDRESAFF TGTGCCAGCAGCCCGTCCCGGGACAGGGAGTCGGCTTTCTTT TRBD1 . TRBJ1-1 TRBV11-1
CASSPVLQTGDYGYTF TGTGCCAGCAGCCCTGTTTTGCAGACCGGGGACTATGGCTACACCTTC . . TRBJ1-2 TRBV28
CASSQEGRGTEAFF TGTGCCAGCAGCCAAGAAGGGCGCGGGACTGAAGCTTTCTTT . few TRBJ1-1 TRBV4-2
CASSVAGNEQFF TGTGCCAGCAGCGTAGCGGGGAATGAGCAGTTCTTC . . TRBJ2-1 TRBV9
CASSQGSRGNTIYF TGTGCCAGCTCACAGGGGTCGAGGGGAAACACCATATATTTT TRBD1 . TRBJ1-3 TRBV7-9
CASNRDRGNSPLHF TGTGCCAGCAACCGGGACAGAGGGAATTCACCCCTCCACTTT TRBD1 . TRBJ1-6 TRBV7-9
CASSEIQGASGYTF TGTGCCAGCAGTGAGATACAGGGGGCTAGTGGCTACACCTTC TRBD1 . TRBJ1-2 TRBV6-4
CASSPLVQNNEKLFF TGCGCCAGCAGCCCGTTGGTACAGAATAATGAAAAACTGTTTTTT . . TRBJ1-4 TRBV4-3
CASIGAGGLNTEAFF TGTGCCAGCATCGGAGCGGGGGGATTGAACACTGAAGCTTTCTTT . . TRBJ1-1 TRBV5-4
CASSAAGASTGNTIYF TGTGCCAGCAGCGCCGCAGGGGCGAGTACTGGAAACACCATATATTTT . . TRBJ1-3 TRBV5-5
CSAIGQGDTEAFF TGCAGCGCCATAGGACAGGGAGATACTGAAGCTTTCTTT TRBD1 once TRBJ1-1 TRBV29-1
CASSPLTGPDNEKLFF TGTGCCAGTAGTCCTCTGACAGGGCCAGATAATGAAAAACTGTTTTTT TRBD1 . TRBJ1-4 TRBV19
CASRHSGTGTLNTEAFF TGTGCCAGCAGACATTCCGGGACAGGGACTTTGAACACTGAAGCTTTCTTT TRBD1 few TRBJ1-1 TRBV7-2
CASSEVTTGGKLFF TGTGCCAGCAGTGAAGTGACGACAGGGGGAAAACTGTTTTTT TRBD1 . TRBJ1-4 TRBV2
CASSRDSYNSPLHF TGTGCCAGCAGCCGGGACTCCTATAATTCACCCCTCCACTTT . . TRBJ1-6 TRBV5-5
CASSLAREGVHNEQFF TGTGCCAGCAGCTTAGCGAGGGAGGGGGTCCACAATGAGCAGTTCTTC . . TRBJ2-1 TRBV11-1
CASSLLGTGNNEQFF TGTGCCAGCAGTCTACTAGGGACAGGGAACAATGAGCAGTTCTTC TRBD1 . TRBJ2-1 TRBV6-5
CAWSRGQGGGADTQYF TGTGCCTGGAGTCGTGGACAGGGAGGCGGAGCAGATACGCAGTATTTT TRBD1 . TRBJ2-3 TRBV30
CASSPDRAKGEAFF TGTGCCAGTAGTCCGGACAGGGCGAAGGGTGAAGCTTTCTTT TRBD1 . TRBJ1-1 TRBV19
CASSQSQGTNTEAFF TGCGCCAGCAGTCAATCGCAGGGGACGAACACTGAAGCTTTCTTT . . TRBJ1-1 TRBV23-1
CASSQRVGGDTQYF TGCGCCAGCAGCCAAAGGGTAGGGGGAGATACGCAGTATTTT . once TRBJ2-3 TRBV4-3
CASSLLVNLAKNIQYF TGTGCCAGCAGCTTACTGGTGAACTTAGCCAAAAACATTCAGTACTTC . . TRBJ2-4 TRBV7-3
CASSFYSAGTQYF TGTGCCAGCAGCTTCTACTCCGCGGGGACCCAGTACTTC . . TRBJ2-5 TRBV7-2
CASSFERYNEQFF TGTGCCAGCAGCTTTGAACGGTACAATGAGCAGTTCTTC . . TRBJ2-1 TRBV7-2
CASSLAGYEQFF TGTGCCAGCAGTTTGGCGGGCTATGAGCAGTTCTTC . few TRBJ2-1 TRBV12-3/TRBV12-4